One sample yielded the 32 T cell receptor beta chains listed below, sequenced in a study of T cell changes during pregnancy in multiple sclerosis. Some clones are missing from TCRdb's copy, which holds only in-frame ones; the method was immunoSEQ multiplex PCR. The profile shows some 70,000 clones, around 94% of them singletons. The material sequenced was CD8+ T cells from peripheral blood mononuclear cells, taken in the third trimester of pregnancy. The receptors derive from a female donor in good health, enrolled as a control in a pregnancy study.

This clone was recorded once. V gene TRBV2 combines with J gene TRBJ2-1; 7 positions match TRBD2. The V segment lost 4 bases and the J segment 4 bases; nucleotides outside the gene matches: 10. Germline CDR1 reads SNHLY; CDR2 reads FYNNEI. The CDR3 is 16 residues long. CDR3 nucleotides: TGTGCCAGCAGTGGGCATCACGGGGGGATATACAATGAGCAGTTCTTC. Protein product: CASSGHHGGIYNEQFF.

This clone has a handful of counts. The CDR3 DNA sequence: TGTGCCAGTTCCCCCGGTCTATTGGCTGGAAACACCATATATTTT. This gives the protein CASSPGLLAGNTIYF. The rearrangement uses TRBV19 and TRBJ1-3; D not certain. The ends were cut back, 8 bases at V and 2 bases at J, with 16 bases in the middle. This CDR3 is 15 amino acids long. CDR1 and CDR2 from the germline V gene are LNHDA and SQIVND (reference sequence).

The rearrangement joins TRBV5-1 to TRBJ1-1; weak D call: TRBD1 (6 bases). CDR1 and CDR2 (germline): SGHRS, YFSETQ. This CDR3 spans 15 amino acids. V dropped 4 bases and J dropped 0 bases, with 13 bases sitting between them. For the CDR3, the DNA is TGCGCCAGCAGCCAGGCGACAGGCGTGAACACTGAAGCTTTCTTT. Translation: CASSQATGVNTEAFF.

V is TRBV4-2 and J is TRBJ1-5; D gene unclear. CDR1 LGHNA and CDR2 YNFKEQ come from the germline V gene. This CDR3 contains 16 residues. V shed 3 bases and J shed 4 bases, with 16 bases lying between them. CDR3: CASSHSGPEGNQPQHF. The CDR3 DNA reads as TGTGCCAGCAGCCATAGCGGGCCGGAGGGTAATCAGCCCCAGCATTTT.

V gene TRBV27 combines with J gene TRBJ1-2; 9 positions match TRBD1. The CDR3 runs 15 residues. After removal of 5 bases from V and 8 bases from J, the junction contained 12 bases not matched to a gene. Germline V gene sequence: CDR1 MNHEY, CDR2 SMNVEV (reference sequence). The CDR3 DNA is TGTGCCAGCAGTCCTACAGGGGGCCGGAGTCGGGGCTACACCTTC. The encoded protein is CASSPTGGRSRGYTF.

The chain links TRBV27 to TRBJ2-1; D is unclear. CDR3 length: 10 residues. CDR1 is MNHEY and CDR2 is SMNVEV in the germline V gene (reference sequence). V lost 8 bases and J lost 10, with 9 bases in between. Here the CDR3 DNA reads TGTGCCAGCCCCCGTTCCGAGCAGTTCTTC. This gives the protein CASPRSEQFF.

The chain uses TRBV7-9 and TRBJ2-7; the D gene is possibly TRBD1 (5 bases). The CDR3 spans 11 residues. V shed 5 bases and J shed 9 bases, with 11 bases lying between them. Germline lookup yields CDR1 SEHNR and CDR2 FQNEAQ (reference sequence). CDR3: CASSPGQTQYF. In nucleotides, the CDR3 is TGTGCCAGCAGCCCCGGACAAACGCAGTACTTC.

V usage is TRBV5-4 and J usage is TRBJ1-1; weak D call: TRBD1 (6 bases). V lost 5 bases to trimming and J lost 0 bases, with 14 bases between them. Per the germline V gene, CDR1 is SGHNT and CDR2 is YYREEE (reference sequence). CDR3 size: 15 residues. The CDR3 loop is CASREQGSMNTEAFF. CDR3 DNA: TGTGCCAGCAGAGAACAGGGTTCCATGAACACTGAAGCTTTCTTT.

V gene TRBV7-9 combines with J gene TRBJ2-3; 8 nucleotides align to TRBD1. The CDR3 totals 16 residues. Germline-derived CDR1 and CDR2 are SEHNR and FQNEAQ (reference sequence). V lost 5 bases to trimming and J lost 0 bases; unmatched junction nucleotides: 7. The chain's CDR3 is CASSPRTGTSTDTQYF. The CDR3 DNA sequence: TGTGCCAGCAGCCCACGGACAGGGACTAGCACAGATACGCAGTATTTT.

The sample holds a few counts of this clone. The genes are TRBV4-2 and TRBJ1-1, with 8 bases identical to TRBD1. The CDR3 is made up of 17 amino acids. V was clipped by 0 bases and J by 7 bases; unmatched bases: 13. CDR1 LGHNA and CDR2 YNFKEQ come from the germline V gene. In nucleotides, the CDR3 is TGTGCCAGCAGCCAAGATCTATTTCAGGACAGGGTTTATGAAGCTTTCTTT. As protein: CASSQDLFQDRVYEAFF.

CDR3 residues: CASSPPDRIAYEQYF. The CDR3 nucleotides are TGTGCCAGCTCACCTCCGGACAGGATTGCCTACGAGCAGTACTTC. The chain combines TRBV18 with TRBJ2-7; TRBD1 aligns across 7 bases. V lost 3 bases to trimming and J lost 2 bases; unmatched junction nucleotides: 7. The CDR3 is 15 residues long. Germline CDR1 and CDR2: KGHSH and LQKENI.

The rearrangement uses TRBV27 and TRBJ2-7, with 7 nucleotides matching TRBD1. In germline, CDR1 is MNHEY, CDR2 SMNVEV (reference sequence). Trimming took 6 bases from V and 2 from J; bases not matched to a gene: 7. CDR3 length: 14 amino acids. The CDR3 protein is CASSQTGTAYEQYF. The CDR3 bases are TGTGCCAGCAGCCAAACCGGGACAGCCTACGAGCAGTACTTC.

The CDR3 loop is CASSQVGGNTEAFF. Here the CDR3 DNA reads TGCGCCAGCAGCCAAGTCGGGGGGAACACTGAAGCTTTCTTT. The genes are TRBV4-3 and TRBJ1-1; D perhaps matches TRBD1 (5 bases). CDR1 and CDR2 (germline): LGHNA, YSLEER. V gave up 1 base and J gave up 1 base, with 7 bases separating them. The CDR3 is made up of 14 amino acids.

The V and J genes are TRBV5-6 and TRBJ2-7, with 12 bases fitting TRBD1. Germline trimming cut 5 bases from V and 4 bases from J; bases unmatched to any gene: 10. Germline V gene sequence: CDR1 SGHDT, CDR2 YYEEEE. There are 16 residues in the CDR3. CDR3 nucleotide sequence: TGTGCCAGCAGAAATACCGGGACAGGGGGCGGGTACGAGCAGTACTTC. It encodes CASRNTGTGGGYEQYF.

CDR3 sequence reads: CAGRTGQNQPQHF. CDR3 nucleotides: TGTGCCGGACGGACAGGGCAAAATCAGCCCCAGCATTTT. The chain joins TRBV6-1 to TRBJ1-5; 8 bases agree with TRBD1. The CDR3 extends over 13 amino acids. CDR1 and CDR2 (germline): MNHNS, SASEGT. The junction had 7 bases not matched to a gene; V was cut back by 11 bases and J by 4 bases.

This sequence joins TRBV29-1 and TRBJ1-2; D is perhaps TRBD1 (6 bases). The CDR3 has 14 amino acids. In germline, CDR1 is SQVTM, CDR2 ANQGSEA. The V gene lost 0 bases and the J gene lost 6 bases, with 14 bases spanning the gap. In nucleotides, the CDR3 is TGCAGCGTTGAAGACGACGACAGGTCCCATGGCTACACCTTC. Translated, it gives CSVEDDDRSHGYTF.

This sequence joins TRBV4-1 and TRBJ1-1; D perhaps matches TRBD1 (5 bases). Trimming removed 1 base at V and 8 bases at J, with 14 bases between. CDR3 length equals 14 residues. Germline CDR1 is MGHRA and CDR2 is YSYEKL. CDR3 protein: CASSQVSETEEAFF. Here the CDR3 DNA reads TGCGCCAGCAGCCAAGTGTCCGAGACAGAGGAAGCTTTCTTT.

The chain has TRBV5-6 and TRBJ2-1; 9 bases are a match to TRBD2. The CDR3 totals 14 residues. With V trimmed by 0 bases and J by 7 bases, 2 bases remained unmatched. Looked up from germline, CDR1 is SGHDT and CDR2 is YYEEEE. The CDR3 protein is CASSLGLAVNEQFF. The CDR3 DNA reads as TGTGCCAGCAGCTTGGGACTAGCGGTTAATGAGCAGTTCTTC.

The V gene is TRBV5-4, the J gene TRBJ2-7; 10 nucleotides agree with TRBD1. V gave up 3 bases and J gave up 7 bases; unmatched junction bases: 7. The V gene's germline CDR1 is SGHNT and CDR2 YYREEE (reference sequence). The length of the CDR3 is 14 residues. Here the CDR3 DNA reads TGTGCCAGCAGCTGGGACAGGGGTTGGAATGAGCAGTACTTC. This translates into CASSWDRGWNEQYF. The full variable domain, in which reference TRBV5-4 and TRBJ2-7 provide the parts outside the CDR3, is ETGVTQSPTHLIKTRGQQVTLRCSSQSGHNTVSWYQQALGQGPQFIFQYYREEENGRGNFPPRFSGLQFPNYSSELNVNALELDDSALYLCASSWDRGWNEQYFGPGTRLTVT.

The chain is built from TRBV25-1 and TRBJ1-6, with D hard to call. The CDR3 spans 14 residues. Germline values: CDR1 MGHDK, CDR2 SYGVNS. V shed 7 bases and J shed 7 bases, with 14 bases lying between them. The CDR3 bases are TGTGCCAGCACCGAGGTAGACGGAAATTCACCCCTCCACTTT. It encodes CASTEVDGNSPLHF.

The gene calls are TRBV15 and TRBJ1-6; D not certain. Germline lookup yields CDR1 LNHNV and CDR2 YYDKDF (reference sequence). V lost 3 bases and J 0 bases, leaving 9 bases between the germline ends. The CDR3 consists of 16 residues. CDR3 residues: CATSRGGSSYNSPLHF. The CDR3 DNA sequence: TGTGCCACCAGCAGGGGAGGAAGCTCCTATAATTCACCCCTCCACTTT.

With respect to this clone: The junction differs from germline at one of its ends, possibly a read error. The chain recombines TRBV30 with TRBJ1-5; D not resolved. The CDR3 has 15 amino acids. CDR1 GTSNPN and CDR2 SVGIG come from the germline V gene (reference sequence). CDR3 in amino acids: CAWSGEGLSSQPQHF. CDR3 nucleotide sequence: TGTGCCTGGAGTGGGGAGGGTCTTAGCAGTCAGCCCCAGCATTTT.

The J gene is TRBJ2-1, the V gene TRBV19, with TRBD1 identical over 7 bases. This CDR3 contains 14 residues. In germline, CDR1 is LNHDA, CDR2 SQIVND (reference sequence). J gave up 2 bases and V 4 bases, and 2 bases lay outside the gene matches. CDR3 region: CASSTGTAYNEQFF. The CDR3 DNA sequence: TGTGCCAGTAGTACCGGGACAGCCTACAATGAGCAGTTCTTC.

The J gene is TRBJ2-7, the V gene TRBV4-3; 7 bases fit TRBD1. The CDR3 length is 15 residues. The trim removed 0 bases at V and 4 bases at J, leaving 6 bases unmatched. Germline V gene data show CDR1 as LGHNA and CDR2 as YSLEER. The CDR3 nucleotides read TGCGCCAGCAGCCAAGAAGGGACAGCGAGTTACGAGCAGTACTTC. Translating it yields CASSQEGTASYEQYF.

This clone has only one observation. The gene calls are TRBV29-1 and TRBJ1-3, with TRBD1 identical over 7 bases. V dropped 1 base and J dropped 4; count of bases not matched to a gene: 10. CDR1 and CDR2 (germline): SQVTM, ANQGSEA. The CDR3 sequence is 16 residues long. This chain's CDR3 is CSVEGAGGFKGNTIYF. In DNA, the CDR3 is TGCAGCGTTGAAGGGGCAGGGGGTTTTAAAGGAAACACCATATATTTT.

This sequence joins TRBV7-3 and TRBJ2-7, with TRBD2 identical over 9 bases. The junction had 7 bases not matched to a gene; V was cut back by 4 bases and J by 6 bases. The germline gives CDR1 SGHTA, CDR2 FQGTGA. This CDR3 is 14 amino acids long. For the CDR3, the DNA is TGTGCCAGCAGCTCCGGCGGGGGGGCCTTCGAGCAGTACTTC. Its translation: CASSSGGGAFEQYF.

V gene TRBV12-5 combines with J gene TRBJ2-5, with D possibly being TRBD2 (5 bases). This CDR3 comprises 15 residues. Germline CDR1 LGHNT, CDR2 FRNRAP. V lost 1 base and J lost 12, with 21 bases in between. The DNA of the CDR3 is TGTGCTAGTGGTTTGGAAATAGGCGGGCCGTCGGGCAAGTACTTC. Protein sequence: CASGLEIGGPSGKYF. The variable domain in full, completed from reference TRBV12-5 and TRBJ2-5, reads DARVTQTPRHKVTEMGQEVTMRCQPILGHNTVFWYRQTMMQGLELLAYFRNRAPLDDSGMPKDRFSAEMPDATLATLKIQPSEPRDSAVYFCASGLEIGGPSGKYFGPGTRLLVL.

This clone was seen only once. V and J are TRBV4-1 and TRBJ2-7; TRBD1 is a possible D gene (6 bases). V was trimmed by 4 bases and J by 1 base, leaving 20 bases between them. Per germline, CDR1 MGHRA and CDR2 YSYEKL. The CDR3 extends over 17 amino acids. For the CDR3, the DNA is TGCGCCAGCAGCCTACGAACCACCGACAGGCGATCCTACGAGCAGTACTTC. Translating gives CASSLRTTDRRSYEQYF.

The V and J genes are TRBV23-1 and TRBJ2-3, with 7 bases that match TRBD2. TRBV23-1 is noted as an ORF with a role that remains uncertain. V lost 9 bases to trimming and J lost 2 bases; unmatched junction nucleotides: 2. The CDR3 runs to 12 residues. The CDR3 protein is CARGTITDTQYF. CDR3 DNA sequence: TGCGCCAGGGGGACTATCACAGATACGCAGTATTTT.

The CDR3 here is CASSLYGSTSNSPLHF. The CDR3 DNA is TGTGCCAGCAGCTTATATGGGTCTACTAGTAATTCACCCCTCCACTTT. The chain has TRBV7-3 and TRBJ1-6; D unclear. The germline V gene encodes CDR1 SGHTA and CDR2 FQGTGA. This CDR3 has 16 residues. The V end was cut by 2 bases, the J end by 6 bases, with 14 bases between.

This rearrangement joins TRBV9 to TRBJ1-5, with 10 bases fitting TRBD1. The germline V gene encodes CDR1 SGDLS and CDR2 YYNGEE. V trimming: 4 bases; J trimming: 0 bases; junction bases outside the gene matches: 4. CDR3 length equals 16 residues. The CDR3 protein is CASSTGTGDSNQPQHF. In DNA form, the CDR3 reads TGTGCCAGCAGCACGGGGACAGGGGATAGCAATCAGCCCCAGCATTTT.

This clone has at least ten counts. In DNA form, the CDR3 reads TGTGCCAGCAGCTTGTGGCAGGGTCAAGAGACCCAGTACTTC. This sequence encodes CASSLWQGQETQYF. The chain has TRBV5-6 and TRBJ2-5; D might be TRBD1 (5 bases). The CDR3 runs to 14 residues. Germline V gene sequence: CDR1 SGHDT, CDR2 YYEEEE. Trimming removed 1 base from V and 2 bases from J, with 9 bases in between.